This T cell receptor (beta chain) came from a study of stem cell transplantation in POMP-related autoinflammatory disease listed by TCRdb under 2021. Concerning the study at large: The study hypothesized that defective thymoproteasomes impair MHC class I-dependent CD8+ T-cell differentiation and positive selection, skewing the TRB repertoire. Prior to transplant, the patients had skewing toward CD4+ naive T cells, low CD8+ T-cell proportions, and reduced T-cell cytokine secretion. After transplant, 100% donor engraftment of neutrophils and platelets through one year was shown by DNA chimerism analysis. To find out how POMP deficiency affects T-cell receptor beta repertoire diversity and CDR3 characteristics, high-throughput TRB sequencing was used.

Receptors were amplified or captured by the immunoSEQ multiplex PCR assay. The paper's processing steps were these. Repertoire diversity was quantified with Shannon entropy, accounting for clonal size distribution. The Gini-Simpson index (Simpson_1-D) was used to measure inequality in clonotype distribution. This immuneACCESS table, as held by TCRdb, lists in-frame sequences with V and J called but not all clones. Of the missing ones, under half trace to an unresolved V gene in checked studies; the others have no known cause. V, J and clone size reflect that table, while D and trimming were determined from the DNA. The sample table holds tens of thousands of clones, of which roughly 93% were seen once. 0.5% to 0.75% of the sample lies in the top ten. Study-level results and caveats: The number of unique TRB V-J gene pairings was restricted in PRAID patients. Statistical significance for the trend toward lower diversity and increased clonality in PRAID patients was reached only for regulatory T cells. Across all analyzed T-cell subsets, PRAID patients tended toward lower TRB diversity and higher clonality.

The time point label, as the study defines it: after hematopoietic stem cell transplant. PRAID was characterized by prominent immunodeficiency alongside autoinflammation. Before TRB sequencing, the T-cell subsets, namely conventional T cells, CD8+ T cells, regulatory T cells, and T follicular helper cells, were sorted. As for this clone: Its recognized antigen is unknown. No base quality information exists; no much larger clone differs at one position.

Here the sequenced sample was CD4+ T cells from PBMCs, taken after stem cell transplantation. This receptor was taken from a human patient with POMP-related autoinflammation and immune dysregulation (PRAID). A transplant means some T cells may be of graft donor rather than patient origin.

The encoded CDR3 is CASSLRQGSSTDTQYF. The nucleotides read TGTGCCAGCTCACTCCGACAGGGTTCTAGCACAGATACGCAGTATTTT. This sequence uses TRBV18 and TRBJ2-3; the central 7 bases match TRBD1. The cysteine opens and the phenylalanine closes a CDR3 of 16 amino acids. Here the CDR3 DNA is all that survives: 48 bases in frame from base 1. Clipping removes 4 bases from V and 0 bases from J, with 7 as the unmatched junction base count. For CDR1 and CDR2, the germline V gene lists KGHSH and LQKENI.